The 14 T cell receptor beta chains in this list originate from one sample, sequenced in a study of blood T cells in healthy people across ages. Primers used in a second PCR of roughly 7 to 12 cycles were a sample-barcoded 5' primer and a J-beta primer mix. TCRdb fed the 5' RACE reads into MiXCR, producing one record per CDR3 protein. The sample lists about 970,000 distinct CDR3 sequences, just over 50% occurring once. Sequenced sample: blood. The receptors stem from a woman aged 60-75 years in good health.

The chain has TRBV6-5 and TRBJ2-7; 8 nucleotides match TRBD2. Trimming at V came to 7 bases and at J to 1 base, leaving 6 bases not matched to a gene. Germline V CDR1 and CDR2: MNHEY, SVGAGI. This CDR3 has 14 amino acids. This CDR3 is CASIKSGGSYEQYF. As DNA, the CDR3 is TGTGCCAGCATCAAGAGCGGGGGTTCCTACGAGCAGTACTTC.

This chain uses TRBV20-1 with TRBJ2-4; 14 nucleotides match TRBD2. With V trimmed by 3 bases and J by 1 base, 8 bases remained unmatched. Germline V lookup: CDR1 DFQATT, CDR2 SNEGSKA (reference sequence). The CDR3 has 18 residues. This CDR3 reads CSARGLAGEVRAKNIQYF. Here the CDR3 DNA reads TGCAGTGCTAGGGGACTAGCGGGAGAAGTGAGGGCCAAAAACATTCAGTACTTC.

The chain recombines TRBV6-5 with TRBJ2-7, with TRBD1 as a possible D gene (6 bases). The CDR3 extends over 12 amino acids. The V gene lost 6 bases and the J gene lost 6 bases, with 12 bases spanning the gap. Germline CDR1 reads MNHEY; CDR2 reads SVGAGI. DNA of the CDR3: TGTGCCAGCAGCCGACTGACAGGCGAGCAGTACTTC. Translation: CASSRLTGEQYF.

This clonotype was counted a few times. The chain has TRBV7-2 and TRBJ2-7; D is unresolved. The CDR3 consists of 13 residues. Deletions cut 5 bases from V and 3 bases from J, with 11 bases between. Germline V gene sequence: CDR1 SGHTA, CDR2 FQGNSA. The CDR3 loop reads CASSPGFVYEQYF. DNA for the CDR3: TGTGCCAGCAGCCCTGGCTTCGTCTACGAGCAGTACTTC.

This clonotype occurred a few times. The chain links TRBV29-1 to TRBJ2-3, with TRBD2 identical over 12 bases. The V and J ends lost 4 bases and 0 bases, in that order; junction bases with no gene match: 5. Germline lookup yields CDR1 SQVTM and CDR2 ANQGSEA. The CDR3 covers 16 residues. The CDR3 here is CSVGTSGASSTDTQYF. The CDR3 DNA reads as TGCAGCGTTGGGACTAGCGGGGCTTCTAGCACAGATACGCAGTATTTT.

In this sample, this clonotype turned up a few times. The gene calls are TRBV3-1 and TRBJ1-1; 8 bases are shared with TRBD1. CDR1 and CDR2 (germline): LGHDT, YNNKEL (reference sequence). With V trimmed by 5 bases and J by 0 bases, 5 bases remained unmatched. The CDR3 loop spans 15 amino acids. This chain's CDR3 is CASSSTGGLNTEAFF. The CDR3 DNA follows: TGTGCCAGCAGCTCAACAGGGGGACTGAACACTGAAGCTTTCTTT.

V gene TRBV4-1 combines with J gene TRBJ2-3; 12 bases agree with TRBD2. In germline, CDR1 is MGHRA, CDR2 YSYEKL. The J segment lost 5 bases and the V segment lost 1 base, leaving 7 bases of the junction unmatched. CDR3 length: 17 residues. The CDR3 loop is CASSQGSTSGRGDTQYF. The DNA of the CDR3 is TGCGCCAGCAGCCAAGGTTCGACTAGCGGGAGAGGAGATACGCAGTATTTT.

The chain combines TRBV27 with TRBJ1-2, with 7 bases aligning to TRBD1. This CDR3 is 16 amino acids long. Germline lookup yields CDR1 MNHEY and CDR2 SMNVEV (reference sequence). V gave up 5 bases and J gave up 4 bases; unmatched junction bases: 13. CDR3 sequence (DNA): TGTGCCAGCAGTCAACTAGGGGGCGCCGATGGCTATGGCTACACCTTC. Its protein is CASSQLGGADGYGYTF.

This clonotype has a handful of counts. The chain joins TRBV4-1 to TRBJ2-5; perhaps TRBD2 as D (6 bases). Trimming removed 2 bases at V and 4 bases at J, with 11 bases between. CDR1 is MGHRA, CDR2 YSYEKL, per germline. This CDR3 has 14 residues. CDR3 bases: TGCGCCAGCAGCCAACGACTAGGGGCAGAGACCCAGTACTTC. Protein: CASSQRLGAETQYF.

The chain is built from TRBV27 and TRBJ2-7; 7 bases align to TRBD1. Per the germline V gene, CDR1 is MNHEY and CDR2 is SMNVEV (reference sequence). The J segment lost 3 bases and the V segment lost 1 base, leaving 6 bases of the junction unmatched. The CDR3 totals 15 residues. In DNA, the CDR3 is TGTGCCAGCAGTTTATTTTCCCGGGACAGCTACGAGCAGTACTTC. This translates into CASSLFSRDSYEQYF.

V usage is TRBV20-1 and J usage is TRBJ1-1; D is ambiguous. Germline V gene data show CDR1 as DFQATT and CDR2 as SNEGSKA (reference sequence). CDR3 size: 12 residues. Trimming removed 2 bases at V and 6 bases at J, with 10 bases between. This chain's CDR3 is CSARLGYPEAFF. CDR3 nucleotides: TGCAGTGCTAGATTGGGATACCCTGAAGCTTTCTTT.

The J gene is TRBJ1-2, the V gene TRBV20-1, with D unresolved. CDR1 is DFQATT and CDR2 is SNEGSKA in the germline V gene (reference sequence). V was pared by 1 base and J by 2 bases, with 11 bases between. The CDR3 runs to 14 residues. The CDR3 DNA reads TGCAGTGCTAGAGGGGCAGCCGAGAACTATGGCTACACCTTC. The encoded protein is CSARGAAENYGYTF.

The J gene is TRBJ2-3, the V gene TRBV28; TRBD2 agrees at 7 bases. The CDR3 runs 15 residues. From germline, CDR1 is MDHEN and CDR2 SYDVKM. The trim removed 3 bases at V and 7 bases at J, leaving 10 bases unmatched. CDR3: CASSFGGSRVNTQYF. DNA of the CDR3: TGTGCCAGCAGTTTCGGGGGGAGCAGGGTCAATACGCAGTATTTT.

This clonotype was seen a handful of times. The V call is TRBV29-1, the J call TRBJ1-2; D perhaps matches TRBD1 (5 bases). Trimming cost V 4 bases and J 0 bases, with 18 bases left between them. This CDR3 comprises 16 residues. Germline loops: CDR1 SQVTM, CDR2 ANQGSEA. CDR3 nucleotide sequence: TGCAGCGTTGGGCCAGCAGGGAGGGCAACTAACTATGGCTACACCTTC. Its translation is CSVGPAGRATNYGYTF.